The 3 T cell receptor beta chains listed next were all sequenced from one sample in a study of T cells in Graves' hyperthyroidism and ophthalmopathy. RNA transcripts were the template for amplifying TCR beta CDR3 regions. The HTBI set primed first-round TCR CDR3 RT-PCR. TCRdb re-called the multiplex PCR reads through MiXCR, storing one row per CDR3 protein. The sample comprises approximately 520,000 distinct CDR3 sequences, less than 25% of which are singletons, and more than 25% rests with the top ten. The source material was blood. The source of these receptors is a man aged 18 to 29 with Graves' hyperthyroidism.

The chain is built from TRBV11-2 and TRBJ2-7; 11 bases are shared with TRBD1. V was pared by 4 bases and J by 4 bases, with 9 bases of the junction left unmatched. Germline V lookup: CDR1 SGHAT, CDR2 FQNNGV. The CDR3 runs 16 residues. CDR3 DNA: TGTGCCAGCAGCTCCTACCGGGACAGGGGGGTTTACGAGCAGTACTTC. Amino acid sequence: CASSSYRDRGVYEQYF.

This clonotype was counted at least ten times. The chain has TRBV6-5 and TRBJ1-6; D is ambiguous. There are 15 residues in the CDR3. V was shortened by 2 bases and J by 9 bases, with 14 bases between the two germline ends. CDR1 MNHEY and CDR2 SVGAGI come from the germline V gene. CDR3 nucleotide sequence: TGTGCCAGCAGTTACGATGGGAATCGACGTTCACCCCTCCACTTT. This gives the protein CASSYDGNRRSPLHF.

The sample holds a few counts of this clonotype. The V and J genes are TRBV30 and TRBJ2-7; 7 nucleotides match TRBD2. CDR3 size: 13 residues. Germline trimming cut 5 bases from V and 3 bases from J; bases unmatched to any gene: 7. The germline gives CDR1 GTSNPN, CDR2 SVGIG (reference sequence). The CDR3 loop is CAWAWGGGYEQYF. The CDR3 region has the DNA TGTGCCTGGGCTTGGGGGGGGGGCTACGAGCAGTACTTC. Drawing the rest from reference TRBV30 and TRBJ2-7, the complete variable domain is SQTIHQWPATLVQPVGSPLSLECTVEGTSNPNLYWYRQAAGRGLQLLFYSVGIGQISSEVPQNLSASRPQDRQFILSSKKLLLSDSGFYLCAWAWGGGYEQYFGPGTRLTVT.